This note documents a single T cell receptor (beta chain) sequence. This entry comes from a study of long-term antiretroviral therapy in people with HIV. Runs used v3.0 of the immunoSEQ assay and were done at survey level. This table comes from immunoSEQ multiplex PCR, and its TCRdb copy is limited to in-frame clones, with some not included. The sample yields 25,000 to 40,000 clones, roughly nine tenths seen once. Looked up from germline, CDR1 is LGHNA and CDR2 is YNFKEQ. After removal of 0 bases from V and 7 bases from J, the junction contained 8 bases not matched to a gene. The CDR3 is 15 amino acids.

The chain couples TRBV4-2 to TRBJ1-2; 7 nucleotides align to TRBD1. Sequencing used unsorted PBMCs, obtained 1.1 years after starting antiretroviral therapy. This clonotype originated in a man between 18 and 29 years old with HIV. The CDR3 DNA follows: TGTGCCAGCAGCCAAGATGGGAGACAGGGCAGTGGCTACACCTTC. Translation gives CASSQDGRQGSGYTF.